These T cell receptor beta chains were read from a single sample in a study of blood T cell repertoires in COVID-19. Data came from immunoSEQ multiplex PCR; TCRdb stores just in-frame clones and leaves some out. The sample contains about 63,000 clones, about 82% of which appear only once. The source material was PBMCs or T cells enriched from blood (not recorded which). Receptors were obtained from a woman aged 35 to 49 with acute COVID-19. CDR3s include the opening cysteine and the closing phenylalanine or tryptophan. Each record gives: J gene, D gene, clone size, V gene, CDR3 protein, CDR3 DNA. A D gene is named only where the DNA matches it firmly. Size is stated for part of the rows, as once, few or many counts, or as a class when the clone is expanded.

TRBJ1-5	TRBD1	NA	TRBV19	CASSRPGTGSFQPQHF	TGTGCCAGTAGTAGGCCCGGGACAGGGAGTTTTCAGCCCCAGCATTTT
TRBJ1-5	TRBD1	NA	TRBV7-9	CASSPGTGGMGGNQPQHF	TGTGCCAGCAGCCCAGGGACAGGGGGGATGGGTGGCAATCAGCCCCAGCATTTT
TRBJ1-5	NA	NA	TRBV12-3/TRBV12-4	CASSWGGGQPQHF	TGTGCCAGCAGTTGGGGAGGGGGTCAGCCCCAGCATTTT
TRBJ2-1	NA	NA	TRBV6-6	CASILDSSYNEQFF	TGTGCCAGCATTCTGGACAGCTCCTACAATGAGCAGTTCTTC
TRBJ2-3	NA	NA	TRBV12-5	CASGSGQYSTDTQYF	TGTGCTAGTGGTTCAGGACAGTATAGCACAGATACGCAGTATTTT
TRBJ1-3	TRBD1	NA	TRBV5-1	CASSSRQGGDTIYF	TGCGCCAGCAGCTCGCGACAGGGAGGTGACACCATATATTTT
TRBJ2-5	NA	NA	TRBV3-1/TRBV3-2	CASSQGSSRRGETQYF	TGTGCCAGCAGCCAAGGGAGCTCTCGGCGGGGAGAGACCCAGTACTTC
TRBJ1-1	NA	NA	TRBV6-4	CASSPGGLTEAFF	TGTGCCAGCAGTCCCGGCGGCCTCACTGAAGCTTTCTTT
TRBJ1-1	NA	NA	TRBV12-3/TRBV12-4	CASSFQGTEAFF	TGTGCCAGCAGTTTTCAGGGAACTGAAGCTTTCTTT
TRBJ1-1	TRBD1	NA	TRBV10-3	CAISESAGTANTEAFF	TGTGCCATCAGTGAGTCCGCCGGGACAGCGAACACTGAAGCTTTCTTT
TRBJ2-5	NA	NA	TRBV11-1	CASSRVNQETQYF	TGTGCCAGCAGCCGGGTCAACCAAGAGACCCAGTACTTC
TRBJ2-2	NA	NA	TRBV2	CASSEEVRTGELFF	TGTGCCAGCAGTGAGGAAGTGAGGACCGGGGAGCTGTTTTTT
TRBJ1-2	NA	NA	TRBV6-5	CASSSVGAGVGYTF	TGTGCCAGCAGCTCAGTCGGGGCGGGGGTTGGCTACACCTTC
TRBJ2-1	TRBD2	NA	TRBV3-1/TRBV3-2	CASSPRGGSYNEQFF	TGTGCCAGCAGCCCCCGGGGGGGGTCCTACAATGAGCAGTTCTTC
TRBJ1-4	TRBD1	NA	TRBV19	CASSMKQGNEKLFF	TGTGCCAGTAGTATGAAACAGGGGAATGAAAAACTGTTTTTT
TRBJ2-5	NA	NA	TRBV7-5	CARTSQPGETQYF	TGTGCCAGAACCAGCCAACCGGGAGAGACCCAGTACTTC
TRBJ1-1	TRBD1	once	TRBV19	CASSIAGGANTEAFF	TGTGCCAGTAGTATAGCAGGGGGCGCGAACACTGAAGCTTTCTTT
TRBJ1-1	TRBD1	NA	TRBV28	CASSLPGQGGEGTEAFF	TGTGCCAGCAGTTTACCGGGACAGGGAGGAGAGGGAACTGAAGCTTTCTTT
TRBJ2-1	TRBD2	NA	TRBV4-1	CASSLGGNEQFF	TGCGCCAGCAGCTTGGGGGGGAATGAGCAGTTCTTC
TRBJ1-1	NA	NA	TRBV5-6	CASSHTENTEAFF	TGTGCCAGCAGCCATACAGAGAACACTGAAGCTTTCTTT
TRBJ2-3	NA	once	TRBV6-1	CASSEYAGLTDTQYF	TGTGCCAGCAGTGAATATGCGGGTCTCACAGATACGCAGTATTTT
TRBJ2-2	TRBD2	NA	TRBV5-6	CASSLTSGSTITGELFF	TGTGCCAGCAGCTTGACTAGCGGGAGCACGATCACCGGGGAGCTGTTTTTT
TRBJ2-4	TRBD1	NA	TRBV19	CASWDRGNIQYF	TGTGCCAGCTGGGACAGGGGAAACATTCAGTACTTC
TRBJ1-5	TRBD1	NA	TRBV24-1	CATSRGSNQPQHF	TGTGCCACGTCCAGGGGGAGCAATCAGCCCCAGCATTTT
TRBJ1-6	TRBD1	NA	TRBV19	CASGDRGLSPLHF	TGTGCCAGCGGTGACAGGGGGCTTTCACCCCTCCACTTT
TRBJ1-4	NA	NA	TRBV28	CASSLSGALEKLFF	TGTGCCAGCAGTTTATCAGGGGCGCTTGAAAAACTGTTTTTT
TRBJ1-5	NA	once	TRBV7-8	CASSLGASFYSNQPQHF	TGTGCCAGCAGCTTAGGAGCATCTTTCTATAGCAATCAGCCCCAGCATTTT
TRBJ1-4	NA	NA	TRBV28	CASSLGGLEEKLFF	TGTGCCAGCAGTTTGGGGGGTCTCGAGGAAAAACTGTTTTTT
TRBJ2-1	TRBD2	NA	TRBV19	CASSTPGLAGPNEQFF	TGTGCCAGTAGTACCCCGGGACTAGCGGGCCCTAATGAGCAGTTCTTC
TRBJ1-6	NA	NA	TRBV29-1	CSVAQDVKSPLHF	TGCAGCGTTGCACAGGACGTAAAGTCACCCCTCCACTTT
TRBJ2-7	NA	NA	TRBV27	CASSFFGGEQYF	TGTGCCAGCAGTTTTTTCGGGGGTGAGCAGTACTTC
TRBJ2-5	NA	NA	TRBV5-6	CASSFDRRSFQETQYF	TGTGCCAGCAGCTTTGACAGGAGATCATTCCAAGAGACCCAGTACTTC
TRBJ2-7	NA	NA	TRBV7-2	CASSIEVAVPYEQYF	TGTGCCAGCAGCATCGAGGTAGCGGTCCCCTACGAGCAGTACTTC
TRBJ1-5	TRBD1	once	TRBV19	CASSIQGATQPQHF	TGTGCCAGTAGTATACAGGGGGCCACCCAGCCCCAGCATTTT
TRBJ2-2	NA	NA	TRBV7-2	CASSLRIPGTGELFF	TGTGCCAGCAGCTTACGTATCCCCGGCACCGGGGAGCTGTTTTTT
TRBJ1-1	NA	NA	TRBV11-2	CASSLGTMGGPEAFF	TGTGCCAGCAGCTTAGGCACGATGGGGGGGCCTGAAGCTTTCTTT
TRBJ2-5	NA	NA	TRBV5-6	CASSPTEKETQYF	TGTGCCAGCAGCCCGACAGAAAAAGAGACCCAGTACTTC
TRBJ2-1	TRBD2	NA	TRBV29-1	CSVGGTSGEVLGGQFF	TGCAGCGTTGGCGGGACTAGCGGGGAGGTGTTGGGTGGGCAGTTCTTC
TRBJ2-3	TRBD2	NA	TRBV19	CASRIGGRVGTDTQYF	TGTGCCAGCAGAATTGGAGGGAGGGTTGGCACAGATACGCAGTATTTT
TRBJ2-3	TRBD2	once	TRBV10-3	CAITSTGTRGNTQYF	TGTGCCATCACTTCGACCGGGACTAGGGGGAATACGCAGTATTTT
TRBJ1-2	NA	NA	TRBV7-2	CASSPRTPLGGGYTF	TGTGCCAGCAGCCCCCGGACTCCCCTCGGTGGAGGCTACACCTTC
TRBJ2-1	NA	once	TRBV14	CASSRPIAALKNNEQFF	TGTGCCAGCAGCCGACCTATAGCGGCACTAAAAAACAATGAGCAGTTCTTC
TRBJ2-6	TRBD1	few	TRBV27	CASSSPGQDISGANVLTF	TGTGCCAGCAGTTCCCCGGGACAGGATATCTCTGGGGCCAACGTCCTGACTTTC
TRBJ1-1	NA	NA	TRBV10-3	CAIRARGGEAFF	TGTGCCATAAGAGCCCGGGGGGGTGAAGCTTTCTTT
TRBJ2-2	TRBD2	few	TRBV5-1	CASSLWGGGTPSNTGELFF	TGCGCCAGCAGCTTGTGGGGCGGGGGGACTCCCTCGAACACCGGGGAGCTGTTTTTT
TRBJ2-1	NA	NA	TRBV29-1	CSVEPGGDSQFF	TGCAGCGTTGAGCCGGGGGGGGACAGCCAGTTCTTC
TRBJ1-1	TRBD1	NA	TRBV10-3	CAISELDRGTEAFF	TGTGCCATCAGTGAGTTAGACAGGGGTACTGAAGCTTTCTTT
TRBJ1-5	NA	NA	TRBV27	CASSPRGGGSNQPQHF	TGTGCCAGCAGTCCACGGGGCGGGGGGAGCAATCAGCCCCAGCATTTT
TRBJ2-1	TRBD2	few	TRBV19	CASGIAGVIEQFF	TGTGCCAGCGGGATAGCGGGAGTCATTGAGCAGTTCTTC
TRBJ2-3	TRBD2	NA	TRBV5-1	CASSLGLAGGTDTQYF	TGCGCCAGCAGCTTGGGCCTAGCGGGGGGTACAGATACGCAGTATTTT
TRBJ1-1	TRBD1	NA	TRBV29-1	CSVRQGPDTEAFF	TGCAGCGTCCGACAGGGGCCGGACACTGAAGCTTTCTTT
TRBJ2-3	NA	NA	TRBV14	CASSQGGIGTDTQYF	TGTGCCAGCAGCCAAGGGGGCATCGGTACCGATACGCAGTATTTT
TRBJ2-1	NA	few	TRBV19	CASSALAGNPHEQFF	TGTGCCAGTAGTGCGTTAGCCGGCAATCCCCATGAGCAGTTCTTC
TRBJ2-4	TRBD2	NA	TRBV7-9	CASSLGLAGVTQYF	TGTGCCAGCAGCTTAGGACTAGCGGGAGTGACTCAGTACTTC
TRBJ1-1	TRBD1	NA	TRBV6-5	CASSYSHRGVTEAFF	TGTGCCAGCAGTTACTCCCACAGGGGGGTCACTGAAGCTTTCTTT